This T cell receptor (beta chain) stems from a study of post-analysis software for immune sequencing data (dated by TCRdb to between 2014 and 2016). In terms of the full investigation: The recorded disease courses included relapsing-remitting, secondary progressive and progressive-relapsing multiple sclerosis, and some patients had no subtype annotation. A subset of samples was prepared in parallel using single-end sample barcoding, then pooled and co-amplified after Illumina adapter ligation. The patient repertoires were compared against more than 10 previously published healthy control repertoires obtained from donors aged roughly 6 to 28 years. Study-wide findings and limitations: Significantly lower normalized Chao1 diversity was found in multiple sclerosis patients than in controls, suggesting substantial peripheral T-cell clonal expansion. When samples were clustered directly using the F measure, samples prepared in the same batch co-clustered strongly, which prompted a batch-effect correction. The multiple sclerosis patient group was slightly younger than the control group. Significantly higher frequencies in patients than in controls were found for a handful of TRBV segments, including TRBV5-6, TRBV5-1 and TRBV20-1.

CDR1 SNHLY and CDR2 FYNNEI are derived from the germline V gene. The CDR3 has 13 amino acids, counting the end cysteine and phenylalanine. The read is trimmed to its CDR3 DNA, 39 bases read in frame from base 1. Trimming costs V 7 bases and J 8 bases, and their ends lie 14 bases apart. To demonstrate the VDJtools post-analysis software, the study profiled TCR beta repertoires from the peripheral blood of 13 young patients with multiple sclerosis. Multiple sclerosis patients were children and adolescents aged about 6 to 17 years. Libraries were constructed by PCR. Instrument used: Illumina HiSeq 2500. Unique molecular identifiers were incorporated into TCR beta cDNA libraries to reduce PCR and sequencing biases. Every 1 to 10 million input T cells yielded 500,000 or so cDNA molecules, meaning each molecule approximated one T cell. The patient libraries were prepared and sequenced using the same protocol as the earlier healthy control dataset. Within a given batch, samples were prepared together, multiplexed and sequenced on the same HiSeq lane. The published analysis was carried out like this. MIGEC handled the raw barcoded reads, throwing out single-read molecular identifier groups before consensus assembly and CDR3 extraction. Clonotype tables were post-analysed with VDJtools, normalizing diversity by down-sampling all datasets to the smallest sample size. Repertoire overlap clustering matched CDR3 amino acid but not nucleotide sequences to correct batch-related cross-sample contamination. TCRdb cleaned the public reads at Q25 with fastp, built clones with MiXCR and kept in-frame beta chains. Each entry merges the rows of one CDR3 protein and shows their most common DNA and genes. These V and J calls rely on TCRdb rather than the paper's analysis. For this sample there are approximately 400,000 distinct CDR3 sequences; around a third appear just once. The top ten clonotypes cover over 10% of the sample.

Note on this clonotype: The antigen this receptor binds is unknown. No much larger clone exists at a distance of one base, and base qualities are not known.

Source material: blood. The sequence links TRBV2 to TRBJ1-4; the D gene is perhaps TRBD1, from 5 matching bases. The origin of this receptor is a girl aged 10 to 17 with multiple sclerosis. CDR3 reads: CASTRGPREKLFF. The nucleotide sequence is given as TGTGCCAGCACCCGGGGACCCCGCGAAAAACTGTTTTTT.